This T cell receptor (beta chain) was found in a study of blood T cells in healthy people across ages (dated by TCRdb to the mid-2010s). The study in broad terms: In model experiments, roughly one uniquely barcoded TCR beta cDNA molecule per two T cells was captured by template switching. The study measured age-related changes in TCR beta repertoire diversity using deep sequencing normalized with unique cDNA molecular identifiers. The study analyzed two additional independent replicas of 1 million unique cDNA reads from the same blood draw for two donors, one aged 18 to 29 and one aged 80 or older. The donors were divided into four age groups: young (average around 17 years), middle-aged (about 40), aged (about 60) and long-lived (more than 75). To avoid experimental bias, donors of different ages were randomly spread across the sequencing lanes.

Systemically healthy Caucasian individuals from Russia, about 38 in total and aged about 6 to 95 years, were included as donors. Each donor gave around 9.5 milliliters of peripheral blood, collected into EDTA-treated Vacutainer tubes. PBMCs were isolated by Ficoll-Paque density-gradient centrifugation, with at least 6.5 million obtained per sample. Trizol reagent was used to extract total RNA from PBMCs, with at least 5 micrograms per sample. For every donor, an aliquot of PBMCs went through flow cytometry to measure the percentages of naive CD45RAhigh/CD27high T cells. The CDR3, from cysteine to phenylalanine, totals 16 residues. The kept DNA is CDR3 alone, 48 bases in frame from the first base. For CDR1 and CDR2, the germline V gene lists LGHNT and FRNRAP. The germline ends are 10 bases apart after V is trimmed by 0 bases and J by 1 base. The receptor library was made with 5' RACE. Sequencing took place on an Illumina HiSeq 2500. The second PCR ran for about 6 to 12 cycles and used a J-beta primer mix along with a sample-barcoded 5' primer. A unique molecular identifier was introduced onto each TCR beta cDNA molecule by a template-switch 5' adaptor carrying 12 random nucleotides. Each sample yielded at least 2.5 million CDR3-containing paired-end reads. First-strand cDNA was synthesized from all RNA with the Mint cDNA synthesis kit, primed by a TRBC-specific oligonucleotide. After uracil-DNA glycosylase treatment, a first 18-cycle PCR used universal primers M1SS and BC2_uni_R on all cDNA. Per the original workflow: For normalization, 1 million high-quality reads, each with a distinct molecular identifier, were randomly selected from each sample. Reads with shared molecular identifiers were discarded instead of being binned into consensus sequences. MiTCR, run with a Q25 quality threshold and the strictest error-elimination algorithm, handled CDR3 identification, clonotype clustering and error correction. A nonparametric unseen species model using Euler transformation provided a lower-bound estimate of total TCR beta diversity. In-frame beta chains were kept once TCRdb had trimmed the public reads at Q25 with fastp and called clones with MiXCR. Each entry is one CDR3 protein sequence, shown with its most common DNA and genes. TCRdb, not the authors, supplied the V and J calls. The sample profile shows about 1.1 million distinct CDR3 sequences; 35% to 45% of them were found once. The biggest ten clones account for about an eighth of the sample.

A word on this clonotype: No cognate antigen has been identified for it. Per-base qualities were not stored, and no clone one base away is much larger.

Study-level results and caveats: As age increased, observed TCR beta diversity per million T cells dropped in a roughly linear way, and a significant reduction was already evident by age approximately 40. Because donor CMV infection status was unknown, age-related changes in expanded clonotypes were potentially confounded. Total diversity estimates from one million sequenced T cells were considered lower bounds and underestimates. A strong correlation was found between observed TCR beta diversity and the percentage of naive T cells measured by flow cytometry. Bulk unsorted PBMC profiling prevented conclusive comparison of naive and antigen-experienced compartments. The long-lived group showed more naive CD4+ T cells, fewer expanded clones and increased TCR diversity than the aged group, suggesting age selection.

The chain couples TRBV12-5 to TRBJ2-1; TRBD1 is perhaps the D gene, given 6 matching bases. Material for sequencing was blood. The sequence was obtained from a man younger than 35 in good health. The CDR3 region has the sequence CASGLVTGSSYNEQFF. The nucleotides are TGTGCTAGTGGTTTGGTCACAGGGTCGTCCTACAATGAGCAGTTCTTC.